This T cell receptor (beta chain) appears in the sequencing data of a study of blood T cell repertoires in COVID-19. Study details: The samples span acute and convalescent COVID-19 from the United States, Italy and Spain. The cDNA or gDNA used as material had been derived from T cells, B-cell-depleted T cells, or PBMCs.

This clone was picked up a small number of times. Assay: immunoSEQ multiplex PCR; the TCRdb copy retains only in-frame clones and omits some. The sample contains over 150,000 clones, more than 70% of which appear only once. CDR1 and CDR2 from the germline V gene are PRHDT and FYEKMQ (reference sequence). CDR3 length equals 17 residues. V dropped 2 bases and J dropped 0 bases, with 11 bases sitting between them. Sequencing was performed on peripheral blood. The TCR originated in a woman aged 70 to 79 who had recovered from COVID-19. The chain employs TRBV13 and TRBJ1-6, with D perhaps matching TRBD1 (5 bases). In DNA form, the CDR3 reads TGTGCCAGCAGCTTACGGCGGGGGAGCTCCTATAATTCACCCCTCCACTTT. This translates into CASSLRRGSSYNSPLHF.